The entry below describes one TCR beta chain. The antigen is unknown. This entry is derived from a study of CXCR3-negative and CXCR3-positive naive CD8 T cells. Naive CD8+ T lymphocytes were specified as CD45RO-CCR7+CD27+CD95-. The TRB libraries of cDNA were built by UMI-labeled 5' RACE. TCRdb reanalyzed the 5' RACE reads and collapses them to one entry per CDR3 protein, without DNA. Here the sample table reports approximately 100,000 distinct CDR3 sequences. Germline lookup yields CDR1 SGHRS and CDR2 YFSETQ. The CDR3 spans 15 residues. Overall study findings and caveats: Similar TRBV-TRBJ gene usage was seen in naive CXCR3-negative and CXCR3-positive cells, but not in memory cells. The authors found comparable surface CD5 between naive subsets and inferred TCR strength from TRB CDR3 properties. Relative to memory CD8+ cells, whose diversity was much lower, both naive subsets had comparably high diversity. CXCR3-negative naive cells had less hydrophobic TRB CDR3s than did CXCR3-positive naive cells.

The rearrangement joins TRBV5-1 to TRBJ1-1; TCRdb reports TRBD1, a call that lacks DNA to check it against. This receptor was identified in a human donor in good health. Some clones in this sample may be carry-over from other donors' samples. The sample taken for sequencing was naive CXCR3+ CD8+ T cells from blood. Sample subset: CD45RO-CCR7+CD27+CD95- naive CD8+ T cells expressing CXCR3 (TNR3+). The chain's CDR3 is CASRLATGGNTEAFF.